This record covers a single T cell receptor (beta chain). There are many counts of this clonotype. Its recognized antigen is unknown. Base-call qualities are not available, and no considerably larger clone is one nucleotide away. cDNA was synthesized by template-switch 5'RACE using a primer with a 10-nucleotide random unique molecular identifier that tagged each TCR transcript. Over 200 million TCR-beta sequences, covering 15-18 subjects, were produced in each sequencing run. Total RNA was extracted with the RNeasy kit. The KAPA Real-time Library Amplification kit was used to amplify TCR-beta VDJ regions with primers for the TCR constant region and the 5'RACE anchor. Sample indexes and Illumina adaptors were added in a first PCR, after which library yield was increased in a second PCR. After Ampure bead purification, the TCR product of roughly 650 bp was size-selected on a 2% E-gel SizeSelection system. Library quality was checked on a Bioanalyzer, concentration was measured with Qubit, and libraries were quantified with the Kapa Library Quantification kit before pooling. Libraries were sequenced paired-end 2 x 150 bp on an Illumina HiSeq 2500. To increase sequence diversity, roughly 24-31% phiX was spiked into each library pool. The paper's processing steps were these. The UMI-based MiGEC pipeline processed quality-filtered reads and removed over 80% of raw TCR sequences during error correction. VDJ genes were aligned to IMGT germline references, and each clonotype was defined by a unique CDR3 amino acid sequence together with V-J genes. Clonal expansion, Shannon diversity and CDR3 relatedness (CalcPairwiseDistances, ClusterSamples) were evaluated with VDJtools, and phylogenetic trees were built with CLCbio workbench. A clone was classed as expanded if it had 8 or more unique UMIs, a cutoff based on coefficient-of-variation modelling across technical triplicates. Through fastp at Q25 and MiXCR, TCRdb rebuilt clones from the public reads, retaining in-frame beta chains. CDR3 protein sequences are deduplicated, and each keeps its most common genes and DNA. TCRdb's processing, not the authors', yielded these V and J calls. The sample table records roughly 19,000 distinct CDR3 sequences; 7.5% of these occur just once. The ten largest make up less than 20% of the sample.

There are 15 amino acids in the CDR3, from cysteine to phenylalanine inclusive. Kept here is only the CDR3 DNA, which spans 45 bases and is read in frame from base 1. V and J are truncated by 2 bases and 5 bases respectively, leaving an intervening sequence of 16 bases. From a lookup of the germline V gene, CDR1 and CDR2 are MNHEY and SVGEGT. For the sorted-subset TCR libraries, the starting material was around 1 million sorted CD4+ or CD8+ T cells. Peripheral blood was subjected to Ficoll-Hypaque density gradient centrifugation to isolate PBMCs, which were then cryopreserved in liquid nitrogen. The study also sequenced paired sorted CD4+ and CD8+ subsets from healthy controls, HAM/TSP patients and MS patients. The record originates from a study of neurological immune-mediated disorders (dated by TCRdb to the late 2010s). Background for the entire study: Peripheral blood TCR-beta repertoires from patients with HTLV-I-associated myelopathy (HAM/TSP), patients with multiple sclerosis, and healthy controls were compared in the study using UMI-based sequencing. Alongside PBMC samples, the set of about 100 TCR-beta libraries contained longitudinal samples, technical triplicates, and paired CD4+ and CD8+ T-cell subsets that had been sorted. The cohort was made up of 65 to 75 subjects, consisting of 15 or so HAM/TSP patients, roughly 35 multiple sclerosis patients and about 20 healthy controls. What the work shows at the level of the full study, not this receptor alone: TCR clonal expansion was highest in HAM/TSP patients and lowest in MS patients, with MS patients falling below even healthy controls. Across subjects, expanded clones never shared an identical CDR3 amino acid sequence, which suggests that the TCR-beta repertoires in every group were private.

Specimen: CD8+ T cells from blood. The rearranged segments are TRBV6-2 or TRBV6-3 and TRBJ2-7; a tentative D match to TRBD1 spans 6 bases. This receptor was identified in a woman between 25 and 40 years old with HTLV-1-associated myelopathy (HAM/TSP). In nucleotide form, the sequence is TGTGCCAGCAGTTACGAACAGGGCGAATCGGACGAGCAGTACTTC. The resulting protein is CASSYEQGESDEQYF.